This TCR beta chain stems from a study of identical twins. TCRdb re-called the 5' RACE reads through MiXCR, storing one row per CDR3 protein. The sample includes around 230,000 distinct CDR3 sequences, around 6.5% of them seen just once. CDR1 and CDR2 (germline): LGHDT, YNNKEL (reference sequence). The CDR3 has 12 amino acids. Trimming cost V 0 bases and J 10 bases, with 8 bases left between them. This sample was also put to use in a study of T cells expressing NK-cell markers. That work states: Each TCR beta repertoire originated in sorted T cells that were CD3+CD56+NKG2C+, CD3+CD56+NKG2C- or CD3+CD56-NKG2C+. Eight donors were sequenced, seven testing HCMV-seropositive and one testing seronegative.

The sequencing input was CD8+ T cells sorted from blood. The gene calls are TRBV3-1 and TRBJ2-3; D remains unclear. The source of this sequence is a woman under 30 in good health. Written as DNA, the CDR3 is TGTGCCAGCAGCCAAGATGGCTACGCGCAGTATTTT. As protein: CASSQDGYAQYF.